These 8 T cell receptor beta chains were sequenced from one sample in a study of neurological immune-mediated disorders. MiXCR was run by TCRdb on the 5' RACE reads, yielding one entry per CDR3 protein. The sample consists of about 66,000 distinct CDR3 sequences, roughly 4.3% of them appearing once. Sequencing was performed on PBMCs. The receptors were gathered from a man in his thirties or forties with multiple sclerosis.

This clonotype appeared many times. The chain combines TRBV19 with TRBJ1-1, with a weak D call TRBD1 (5 bases). Between the trimmed V and J ends, which lost 2 bases and 11 bases, there was a span of 15 bases. Germline values: CDR1 LNHDA, CDR2 SQIVND (reference sequence). The CDR3 totals 13 residues. This CDR3 reads CASSIRGPRGAFF. The DNA for the CDR3 is TGTGCCAGTAGTATAAGGGGTCCCAGAGGGGCTTTCTTT.

At least ten counts were recorded for this clonotype. This sequence joins TRBV20-1 and TRBJ2-6; D ambiguous. V was pared by 3 bases and J by 4 bases, with 7 bases between. The CDR3 totals 13 residues. Germline loops: CDR1 DFQATT, CDR2 SNEGSKA (reference sequence). CDR3 sequence (DNA): TGCAGTGCTAGTTTCTCGGGGGCCAACGTCCTGACTTTC. Translating gives CSASFSGANVLTF.

This clonotype was detected a few times. The chain couples TRBV5-6 to TRBJ2-1, with 10 bases lining up with TRBD2. V lost 0 bases to trimming and J lost 11 bases; unmatched junction nucleotides: 14. This CDR3 region has 17 residues. Germline CDR1 reads SGHDT; CDR2 reads YYEEEE. The CDR3 loop is CASSLEGSSGGPNKQFF. The CDR3 nucleotides read TGTGCCAGCAGCTTGGAAGGGTCTAGCGGGGGCCCTAATAAGCAGTTCTTC.

This clonotype was counted only a few times. The chain employs TRBV28 and TRBJ2-6; no definite D call. The V gene's germline CDR1 is MDHEN and CDR2 SYDVKM. CDR3 length equals 16 residues. With 5 bases removed from V and 0 bases from J, the gap between germline ends came to 11 bases. The CDR3 sequence is CASSPRDYSGANVLTF. CDR3 DNA: TGTGCCAGCAGTCCTAGGGATTACTCTGGGGCCAACGTCCTGACTTTC.

This clonotype was seen only a few times. The chain has TRBV29-1 and TRBJ1-1; D is uncertain. This CDR3 spans 15 amino acids. CDR1 is SQVTM and CDR2 is ANQGSEA in the germline V gene. Deletions cut 6 bases from V and 7 bases from J, with 24 bases between. The CDR3 region is CSVKKSYGPPSEAFF. The CDR3, as DNA: TGCAGCGTCAAAAAGTCCTACGGGCCCCCCAGTGAAGCTTTCTTT.

The V and J genes are TRBV20-1 and TRBJ1-5, with 7 bases aligning to TRBD1. CDR1 is DFQATT and CDR2 is SNEGSKA in the germline V gene (reference sequence). The CDR3 totals 13 residues. Trimming took 1 base from V and 11 from J; bases not matched to a gene: 8. In DNA, the CDR3 is TGCAGTGCTAGAGTAGCCAGGGGGGGTGCCCAGCATTTT. This codes for CSARVARGGAQHF.

In regard to this clonotype: With a much larger clone just one base away, this may be a read error. This rearrangement joins TRBV11-2 to TRBJ2-6, with D possibly matching TRBD1 (5 bases). The CDR3 is made up of 15 amino acids. The germline CDR1 and CDR2 sequences are SGHAT and FQNNGV. In DNA form, the CDR3 reads TGTGCCAGCAGCTTAGGCATCTCTGGGGCCAAAGTCCTGACTTTC. Amino acids: CASSLGISGAKVLTF. Full variable domain (outside the CDR3, taken from reference TRBV11-2 and TRBJ2-6): EAGVAQSPRYKIIEKRQSVAFWCNPISGHATLYWYQQILGQGPKLLIQFQNNGVVDDSQLPKDRFSAERLKGVDSTLKIQPAKLEDSAVYLCASSLGISGAKVLTFGAGSRLTVL.

This clonotype was seen ten or more times. The CDR3: CASSQLSGTGIQPQHF. CDR3 sequence (DNA): TGTGCCAGCAGTCAGTTATCCGGGACAGGTATCCAGCCCCAGCATTTT. V and J are TRBV6-2 or TRBV6-3 and TRBJ1-5; 8 positions agree with TRBD1. The V gene's germline CDR1 is MNHEY and CDR2 SVGEGT. CDR3 size: 16 residues. J gave up 7 bases and V 5 bases, and 13 bases lay outside the gene matches.